Listed below are T cell receptor beta chains from one sample, sequenced in a study of blood T cells in healthy people across ages. Via MiXCR, TCRdb re-called the 5' RACE reads, giving one row per CDR3 protein. This sample yields 600,000 to 1,000,000 distinct CDR3 sequences, of which 25% are seen a single time; 3% to 4.5% belongs to the top ten. Another study also made use of these data, one on T cells of mothers and their children.

The material sequenced was blood. The receptors were sampled from a boy aged 5-17 years in good health. Both conserved end residues are part of each CDR3. The D gene is left open where the match is weak. The size of a clone is reported for some rows only, either as once, few or many, or as a class for expanded clones.

clone size,J gene,V gene,D gene,CDR3 DNA,CDR3 protein
NA,TRBJ2-5,TRBV7-3,TRBD2,TGTGCCAGCAGCCCCGGGCAGCGGGGGATGGAAGAGACCCAGTACTTC,CASSPGQRGMEETQYF
NA,TRBJ2-5,TRBV4-3,NA,TGCGCCAGCAGCCAAGACAGGGCCCTCTCGAGTTCGCAGTACTTC,CASSQDRALSSSQYF
few,TRBJ2-3,TRBV9,NA,TGTGCCAGCAGCGCCGCTGGGACTCGGGGCACAGATACGCAGTATTTT,CASSAAGTRGTDTQYF
few,TRBJ2-1,TRBV4-2,NA,TGTGCCAGCAGCCCCTCTCCGGACTCCTACAATGAGCAGTTCTTC,CASSPSPDSYNEQFF
few,TRBJ1-1,TRBV20-1,NA,TGCAGTGCTGTCCTATCCCGGGGCGGTCTGACTGAAGCTTTCTTT,CSAVLSRGGLTEAFF
few,TRBJ2-5,TRBV11-1,TRBD2,TGTGCCAGCAGCCCACTACTAGCGGGAGTTACATCAGGAGAGACCCAGTACTTC,CASSPLLAGVTSGETQYF
NA,TRBJ1-1,TRBV19,NA,TGTGCCAGTAGTCCCAGCGCGAGGGATCTGGGGGACTTGAACACTGAAGCTTTCTTT,CASSPSARDLGDLNTEAFF
NA,TRBJ1-1,TRBV19,NA,TGTGCCAGTAGTACGGGGGGTATCACTGAAGCTTTCTTT,CASSTGGITEAFF
NA,TRBJ1-4,TRBV24-1,TRBD1,TGTGCCACCAGTGATGACCGGGACAGAAATGAAAAACTGTTTTTT,CATSDDRDRNEKLFF
NA,TRBJ2-7,TRBV29-1,NA,TGCAGCTCGGCCATCTCCTACGAGCAGTACTTC,CSSAISYEQYF
NA,TRBJ2-7,TRBV5-1,TRBD1,TGCGCCAGCAGAGTTGGAGGGACAGGGAGCGGCGAGCAGTACTTC,CASRVGGTGSGEQYF
NA,TRBJ2-7,TRBV7-3,TRBD1,TGTGCCAGCAGCTTGTATGCAGGGGGATTCTACGAGCAGTACTTC,CASSLYAGGFYEQYF
NA,TRBJ1-2,TRBV27,NA,TGTGCCAGCAGTCCCCGTGAGGGCTATGGCTACACCTTC,CASSPREGYGYTF
NA,TRBJ1-3,TRBV10-3,NA,TGTGCCGCGCAGGGCTCTGGAAACACCATATATTTT,CAAQGSGNTIYF
NA,TRBJ1-2,TRBV29-1,TRBD1,TGCAGCGTTGTGGTGACAGGGGAAACCTATGGCTACACCTTC,CSVVVTGETYGYTF
few,TRBJ2-4,TRBV5-6,NA,TGTGCCAGCAGCCTGAGGAGGACAGGGGATCCGGGGGGGAGAGTCAAAAACATTCAGTACTTC,CASSLRRTGDPGGRVKNIQYF
few,TRBJ2-7,TRBV4-1,NA,TGCGCCAGCAGCCAAGATTTCACTGCCGGAGGGGCGTTGCCATACGAGCAGTACTTC,CASSQDFTAGGALPYEQYF
NA,TRBJ1-2,TRBV5-6,TRBD1,TGTGCCAGCAGCCCCTTGGACAGGGATTATGGCTACACCTTC,CASSPLDRDYGYTF
few,TRBJ2-5,TRBV20-1,NA,TGCAGTGCTAGAATGGCTGTTCAAGAGACCCAGTACTTC,CSARMAVQETQYF
NA,TRBJ2-5,TRBV4-1,NA,TGCGCCAGCAGCCAAGATCAAGGGCAGGGGGAGACCCAGTACTTC,CASSQDQGQGETQYF
NA,TRBJ2-7,TRBV27,TRBD2,TGTGCCAGCAGTTCTCACCTCTCGGGGGGACTTCCCTACGAGCAGTACTTC,CASSSHLSGGLPYEQYF
NA,TRBJ2-7,TRBV2,NA,TGTGCCAGCAGCTCCACCGACCACAGGGATCTTAACGAGCAGTACTTC,CASSSTDHRDLNEQYF
NA,TRBJ1-2,TRBV28,NA,TGTGCCAGTAAGGGTGGTGGTTACACCTTC,CASKGGGYTF
NA,TRBJ2-5,TRBV11-2,NA,TGTGCCAGCAACTTGAACTTACAAGAGACCCAGTACTTC,CASNLNLQETQYF
few,TRBJ1-5,TRBV12-3/TRBV12-4,NA,TGTGCCAGCAGGCCGGGATCGGGGAGGGATCAGCCCCAGCATTTT,CASRPGSGRDQPQHF
few,TRBJ2-1,TRBV5-1,NA,TGCGCCAGCAGCTCCGAGGGTGGGGGCGGGGAGCAGTTCTTC,CASSSEGGGGEQFF
NA,TRBJ2-5,TRBV5-1,TRBD2,TGCGCCAGCAGCCGCTCAGGACTAGCGGGAGTGAACACCCTAAGATACAAAGAGACCCAGTACTTC,CASSRSGLAGVNTLRYKETQYF
few,TRBJ1-1,TRBV14,NA,TGTGCCAGCAGCCAAGATAGGAGGGTTCAGGCTTTCTTT,CASSQDRRVQAFF
NA,TRBJ1-2,TRBV9,NA,TGTGCCAGCAGCGTAGACAGCTATGGCTACACCTTC,CASSVDSYGYTF
NA,TRBJ2-3,TRBV29-1,TRBD1,TGCAGCGGGCGGACAGGGTCAGCAGATACGCAGTATTTT,CSGRTGSADTQYF
NA,TRBJ1-4,TRBV28,NA,TGTGCCAGCAGTTTATACAGGGAAAAACTGTTTTTT,CASSLYREKLFF
NA,TRBJ2-7,TRBV5-1,NA,TGCGCCAGCAGCTTGGAAGGGCAGGGGGGCTACGAGCAGCACTTC,CASSLEGQGGYEQHF
few,TRBJ2-7,TRBV25-1,TRBD2,TGTGCCAGCAGTCGGGCTAGCGGCTACGAGCAGTACTTC,CASSRASGYEQYF
NA,TRBJ2-7,TRBV4-1,TRBD2,TGCGCCAGCAGCCTAACCGGGACTAGTTCCTACGTGCAGTACTTC,CASSLTGTSSYVQYF
NA,TRBJ2-6,TRBV25-1,NA,TGTGCCAGCAGTGAAGATGGACACTTGTCTGGGGCCAACGTCCTGACCTTC,CASSEDGHLSGANVLTF
NA,TRBJ2-5,TRBV25-1,NA,TGTGCCAGCAGCCTATCCGCGGGGCGAGGAGAGACCCAGTACTTC,CASSLSAGRGETQYF
NA,TRBJ2-7,TRBV15,NA,TGTGCCACCAGAGTAGCAGGGGTTTTCGGCTCGGAAGAGCAGTACTTC,CATRVAGVFGSEEQYF